This is a list of T cell receptor beta chains from one sample in a study of blood T cells in healthy people across ages. MiXCR, run by TCRdb on the 5' RACE reads, gives a single entry per CDR3 protein. This sample has 600,000 to 850,000 distinct CDR3 sequences; 25% occur once, and the top ten carry 9.4%. This same sample was also taken into another study, of T cells of mothers and their children.

The sequencing sample was made of blood. Source of these receptors: a boy between 10 and 17 years old in good health. The CDR3 runs from the conserved cysteine through the conserved F or W. Each record gives: clone size, V gene, J gene, CDR3 protein. Rows may omit the clone size; those that give it use once, few, many or a size class.

few	TRBV6-1	TRBJ2-3	CASSEASVRLTQYF
few	TRBV7-2	TRBJ2-5	CASSPRLAQTQYF
few	TRBV28	TRBJ1-1	CASRRQGRMNTEAFF
NA	TRBV7-2	TRBJ2-1	CASSLAPSGSYEQFF
few	TRBV3-1	NA	CASSQDSTSAYEQYF
NA	TRBV6-1	TRBJ1-2	CASRTIQTGGIDYGYTF
NA	TRBV7-9	TRBJ2-5	CASSFQAGETQYF
NA	TRBV13	TRBJ2-5	CASSLQAGQETQYF
NA	TRBV7-9	TRBJ2-5	CASSSDRDLLETQYF
once	TRBV7-2	TRBJ1-5	CASSSGRGGIPQHF
few	TRBV7-9	TRBJ2-2	CASSFLETGELFF
few	TRBV5-5	TRBJ1-6	CASSQGPRNSPLHF
few	TRBV12-3/TRBV12-4	TRBJ2-7	CASSLREIDEQYF
NA	TRBV12-3/TRBV12-4	TRBJ1-6	CASSPRTGQGSPLHF
few	TRBV6-1	TRBJ2-5	CASRLAPQETQYF
few	TRBV5-1	TRBJ1-2	CASSLATGEYGYTF
NA	TRBV7-9	TRBJ2-7	CASSGTEQYF
few	TRBV6-2/TRBV6-3	TRBJ1-2	CASSSGVLRGYTF
NA	TRBV7-3	TRBJ2-1	CASSLTWLADSSYNEQFF
NA	TRBV6-1	TRBJ2-5	CASSDWTGPQETQYF